This TCR beta chain was sequenced for a study of blood T cell repertoires in COVID-19. The wider study: Both acute and convalescent COVID-19 samples were obtained from the United States, Italy and Spain. PBMCs, B-cell-depleted T cells, or T cells provided the cDNA or gDNA that made up the material.

Concerning this clone: This same CDR3 is encoded by further DNA sequences in the sample.

Authors' methods: It was from reference gene primer amplification that nucleated cell counts were estimated. TCRdb keeps only in-frame clones here, not all; method: immunoSEQ multiplex PCR. V and J calls and clone size come straight from that table; D and trimming were deduced from the DNA. Found here are 35,000 to 45,000 clones, about 90% of them singletons; the top ten hold roughly a tenth. This CDR3 is 14 amino acids long. Trimming stripped 0 bases from V and 3 bases from J, with 11 bases between. Germline V CDR1 and CDR2: GTSNPN, SVGIG (reference sequence). Sequencing used peripheral blood. The V call is TRBV30, the J call TRBJ1-2, with D perhaps TRBD1 (6 bases). The sequence was collected from a human donor in a cohort sampled during active COVID-19. CDR3 region: CAWSVPGVDYGYTF. DNA for the CDR3: TGTGCCTGGAGTGTACCAGGGGTGGACTATGGCTACACCTTC.